This TCR beta chain was sequenced in a study of blood T cell repertoires in COVID-19. V was clipped by 5 bases and J by 0 bases, with 13 bases between them. CDR1 is SEHNR, CDR2 FQNEAQ, per germline (reference sequence). This CDR3 is built from 15 residues. The assay was immunoSEQ multiplex PCR, and TCRdb's table has in-frame clones only and misses some. The profile shows 250,000 to 300,000 clones, around 86% of them singletons. This clone was detected only a few times. Adults between about 18 and 95 years of age took part from 20 to 25 US areas. The sequence was collected from a woman in her thirties or forties who had recovered from COVID-19. V and J are TRBV7-9 and TRBJ1-1; possibly TRBD1 for D (5 bases). Sample: PBMCs or T cells enriched from blood (not recorded which). DNA for the CDR3: TGTGCCAGCAGCCGCCTGACAGCTATGAACACTGAAGCTTTCTTT. Its protein is CASSRLTAMNTEAFF.